This is a list of T cell receptor beta chains from one sample in a study of blood T cell repertoires in COVID-19. The table came from immunoSEQ multiplex PCR; TCRdb's copy has only in-frame clones and leaves some out. This sample carries just under 80,000 clones, about 88% of them seen once, and the ten largest clones take nearly 45%. Sequenced material: peripheral blood. Source of these receptors: a human donor in a cohort sampled during active COVID-19. Each CDR3 is given with its conserved first and last residue. D genes are given only for firm matches. Part of the rows lack a size; the others show once, few, many or a class for expanded clones.

14	TRBD2	TRBV10-3	NA	TRBJ2-1	TGTGCCATCAGCGCTAGCGGGGTCTACAATGAGCAGTTCTTC	CAISASGVYNEQFF
15	TRBD1	TRBV6-5	NA	TRBJ2-3	TGTGCCAGCAGACCACAGGGGGCGGACGTAGATACGCAGTATTTT	CASRPQGADVDTQYF
14	TRBD1	TRBV2	NA	TRBJ1-1	TGTGCCAGCACCGTGGGACAGGGTAATGCTGAAGCTTTCTTT	CASTVGQGNAEAFF
16	TRBD2	TRBV19	NA	TRBJ2-7	TGTGCCAGTAGTTCTTTAGCGGGAGGGCCAATCTACGAGCAGTACTTC	CASSSLAGGPIYEQYF
14	NA	TRBV12-5	NA	TRBJ2-3	TGTGCTAGTGGTTCTAGTGGAATCGCAGATACGCAGTATTTT	CASGSSGIADTQYF
13	TRBD1	TRBV5-4	NA	TRBJ1-2	TGTGCCAGCAGCGCCGACAGGGTATATGGCTACACCTTC	CASSADRVYGYTF
15	TRBD1	TRBV6-5	NA	TRBJ1-5	TGTGCCAGCAGCCGGGACAGGGGGACCAATCAGCCCCAGCATTTT	CASSRDRGTNQPQHF
16	TRBD2	TRBV25-1	once	TRBJ2-1	TGTGCCAGCAGTCACTCGACTAGCGGGAAGCATAATGAGCAGTTCTTC	CASSHSTSGKHNEQFF
15	TRBD1	TRBV6-5	NA	TRBJ2-2	TGTGCCAGCAGCCGCGGACAGGGAGGCACCGGGGAGCTGTTTTTT	CASSRGQGGTGELFF
17	NA	TRBV3-1/TRBV3-2	NA	TRBJ1-2	TGTGCCAGCAGCCACTCTTCAAAGGCCAGGGGTAACTATGGCTACACCTTC	CASSHSSKARGNYGYTF
12	NA	TRBV11-3	NA	TRBJ2-7	TGTGCCAGCAGCTACCGGGAGACCGCATTAGAATTC	CASSYRETALEF
15	TRBD1	TRBV19	NA	TRBJ1-3	TGTGCCAGTAGCGAGACAGGGGTTAGGGAAAACACCATATATTTT	CASSETGVRENTIYF
14	NA	TRBV7-3	once	TRBJ2-5	TGTGCCAGCAGCTTAACTGCAGGGGGGGAGACCCAGTACTTC	CASSLTAGGETQYF
15	TRBD1	TRBV19	NA	TRBJ1-1	TGTGCCAGTAGTACGGACAGGGTCCGGGGGACTGAAGCTTTCTTT	CASSTDRVRGTEAFF
13	NA	TRBV5-5	NA	TRBJ2-2	TGTGCCAGCAGCTTTGAGGACACCGGGGAGCTGTTTTTT	CASSFEDTGELFF
15	NA	TRBV7-2	NA	TRBJ2-5	TGTGCCAGCAGCTTTTTCGGGAGCTACGCGGAGACCCAGTACTTC	CASSFFGSYAETQYF
16	TRBD2	TRBV5-1	NA	TRBJ2-5	TGCGCCAGCAGCTTGATGGGACTAGCGGGAACAGAGACCCAGTACTTC	CASSLMGLAGTETQYF
13	TRBD1	TRBV19	NA	TRBJ2-5	TGTGCCAGTAGTCCCACAGGGGGGGAGACCCAGTACTTC	CASSPTGGETQYF
14	NA	TRBV6-2/TRBV6-3	NA	TRBJ1-1	TGTGCCAGCAGTCTACCGGTCCCGAACACTGAAGCTTTCTTT	CASSLPVPNTEAFF
14	TRBD1	TRBV5-4	NA	TRBJ1-1	TGTGCCAGCAGCTCCGGAGGACAGGGACACTCAGCTTTCTTT	CASSSGGQGHSAFF
15	TRBD1	TRBV6-2/TRBV6-3	NA	TRBJ1-6	TGTGCCAGCAGTTACGGGGGACAGGGTTTGTCACCCCTCCACTTT	CASSYGGQGLSPLHF
13	TRBD1	TRBV18	once	TRBJ1-5	TGTGCCAGCTCACCAGGGACAGATCAGCCCCAGCATTTT	CASSPGTDQPQHF
13	TRBD1	TRBV10-1	once	TRBJ2-7	TGCGCCAGCAAGGGACAGTACGTCTACGAGCAGTACTTC	CASKGQYVYEQYF
13	NA	TRBV6-5	NA	TRBJ1-6	TGTGCCAGCATAAGGGCCGGAGGTGCACCCCTCCACTTT	CASIRAGGAPLHF
13	TRBD1	TRBV19	NA	TRBJ2-5	TGTGCCAGTAGTAGAGACAGGGAAGAGACCCAGTACTTC	CASSRDREETQYF
17	TRBD2	TRBV28	NA	TRBJ2-1	TGTGCCAGCAGTTTAGGGCTTCTTCCCAGAGCGGGAGATGAGCAGTTCTTC	CASSLGLLPRAGDEQFF
14	TRBD1	TRBV7-8	NA	TRBJ2-1	TGTGCCAGCTCCGGGACAGGGGGCTACAATGAGCAGTTCTTC	CASSGTGGYNEQFF
14	TRBD1	TRBV11-2	NA	TRBJ2-2	TGTGCCAGCATCCGGGACAGGGACACCGGGGAGCTGTTTTTT	CASIRDRDTGELFF
13	NA	TRBV7-3	NA	TRBJ1-5	TGTGCCAGCAGCTTGGGCCGGAATCAGCCCCAGCATTTT	CASSLGRNQPQHF
14	NA	TRBV7-9	NA	TRBJ1-6	TGTGCCAGCAGCTCGCAGGGTACAGATTCACCCCTCCACTTT	CASSSQGTDSPLHF
18	NA	TRBV7-2	NA	TRBJ2-6	TGTGCCAGCAGTGGTGGGGGGACAGAGTTCTCTGGGGCCAACGTCCTGACTTTC	CASSGGGTEFSGANVLTF
14	NA	TRBV19	NA	TRBJ2-1	TGTGCCAGTAGCGCACTCGAGGGGGTCAATGAGCAGTTCTTC	CASSALEGVNEQFF
14	TRBD1	TRBV11-2	NA	TRBJ1-2	TGTGCCAGCAGCTCTCGGACAGGGAACTATGGCTACACCTTC	CASSSRTGNYGYTF
12	NA	TRBV28	NA	TRBJ2-7	TGTGCCAGTGGACAGCCCACCTACGAGCAGTACTTC	CASGQPTYEQYF
15	NA	TRBV11-3	NA	TRBJ2-1	TGTGCCAGCAGCTTATCGTGGGCATTCTACAATGAGCAGTTCTTC	CASSLSWAFYNEQFF
14	NA	TRBV9	NA	TRBJ1-2	TGTGCCAGCACCCCTCTACAGGGACGGAGTGGCTACACCTTC	CASTPLQGRSGYTF
16	TRBD1	TRBV5-1	NA	TRBJ1-6	TGCGCCAGCAGCGAGGGGGCTGGGTCCTATAATTCACCCCTCCACTTT	CASSEGAGSYNSPLHF
15	TRBD2	TRBV14	once	TRBJ2-5	TGTGCCAGCAGCCAAGTAGCGGGGACCCAAGAGACCCAGTACTTC	CASSQVAGTQETQYF
13	NA	TRBV2	NA	TRBJ1-5	TGTGCCAGCAACCGGGACACCGATCAGCCCCAGCATTTT	CASNRDTDQPQHF
14	NA	TRBV27	NA	TRBJ1-5	TGTGCCAGCAGTGCAAGGGGGAGCAATCAGCCCCAGCATTTT	CASSARGSNQPQHF
16	NA	TRBV9	NA	TRBJ2-2	TGTGCCAGCAGCAGAAGGGCGGGGGCCGACACCGGGGAGCTGTTTTTT	CASSRRAGADTGELFF
14	TRBD1	TRBV27	once	TRBJ2-1	TGTGCCAGCATTCGGACAGGTGGATACCCTGAGCAGTTCTTC	CASIRTGGYPEQFF
16	TRBD2	TRBV4-1	NA	TRBJ2-1	TGCGCCAGCAGCCAAGATAGGGCTAGCGGGGGGGGTGAGCAGTTCTTC	CASSQDRASGGGEQFF
13	NA	TRBV19	NA	TRBJ1-2	TGTGCCAGTATATGGAGGGGACTATATGGCTACACCTTC	CASIWRGLYGYTF
16	TRBD2	TRBV6-2/TRBV6-3	NA	TRBJ2-5	TGTGCCAGCAGTTTAGCGGGGGGGCTTGGGCAAGAGACCCAGTACTTC	CASSLAGGLGQETQYF
14	NA	TRBV5-1	NA	TRBJ2-1	TGCGCCAGCAGCTTGGGATCCCGGGACAATGAGCAGTTCTTC	CASSLGSRDNEQFF
14	NA	TRBV6-2/TRBV6-3	NA	TRBJ2-5	TGTGCCAGCAGTTACTTTTCTAGCGTAGAGACCCAGTACTTC	CASSYFSSVETQYF
12	NA	TRBV7-2	NA	TRBJ2-1	TGTGCCAGCAGCTTACAGGGGCATGAGCAGTTCTTC	CASSLQGHEQFF
13	NA	TRBV5-1	NA	TRBJ1-2	TGCGCCAGCAGCTTGCAGACACTCTATGGCTACACCTTC	CASSLQTLYGYTF
13	NA	TRBV5-1	NA	TRBJ2-2	TGCGCCAGCGCGGGACTGTCCGGGGGGGAGCTGTTTTTT	CASAGLSGGELFF
15	TRBD2	TRBV4-3	NA	TRBJ2-3	TGCGCCAGCAGCCCCCGGGGGGTTGGCACAGATACGCAGTATTTT	CASSPRGVGTDTQYF
16	NA	TRBV7-2	once	TRBJ2-5	TGTGCCAGCAGCCCAAACCCCGGGGGTCTACAAGAGACCCAGTACTTC	CASSPNPGGLQETQYF
13	NA	TRBV7-3	NA	TRBJ1-1	TGTGCCAGCAGCTTAAACAGGTTCTCAGGAGCTTTCTTT	CASSLNRFSGAFF
14	NA	TRBV6-6	NA	TRBJ2-5	TGTGCCAGCAGTTACTCGTTGAGTCAAGAGACCCAGTACTTC	CASSYSLSQETQYF
16	TRBD2	TRBV9	many	TRBJ2-3	TGTGCCAGCAGCGTAGTAGCGGGAGGGAACCATGATACGCAGTATTTT	CASSVVAGGNHDTQYF